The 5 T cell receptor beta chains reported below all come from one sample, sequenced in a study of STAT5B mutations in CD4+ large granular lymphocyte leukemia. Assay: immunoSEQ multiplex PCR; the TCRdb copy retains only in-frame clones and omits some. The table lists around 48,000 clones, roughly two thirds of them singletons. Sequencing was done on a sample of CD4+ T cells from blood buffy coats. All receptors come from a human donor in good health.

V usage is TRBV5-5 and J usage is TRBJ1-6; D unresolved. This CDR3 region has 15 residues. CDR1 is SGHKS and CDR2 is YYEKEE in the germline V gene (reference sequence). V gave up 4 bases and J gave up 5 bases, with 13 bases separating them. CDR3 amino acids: CASSGMRTDNSPLHF. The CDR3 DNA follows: TGTGCCAGCAGCGGTATGAGGACGGATAATTCACCCCTCCACTTT.

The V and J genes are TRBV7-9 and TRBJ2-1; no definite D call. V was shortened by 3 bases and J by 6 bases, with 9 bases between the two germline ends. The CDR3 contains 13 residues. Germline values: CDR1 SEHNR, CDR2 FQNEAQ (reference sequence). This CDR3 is CASSFSLGNEQFF. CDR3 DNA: TGTGCCAGCAGCTTTAGTTTGGGCAATGAGCAGTTCTTC. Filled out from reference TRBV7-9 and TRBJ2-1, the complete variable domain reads DTGVSQNPRHKITKRGQNVTFRCDPISEHNRLYWYRQTLGQGPEFLTYFQNEAQLEKSRLLSDRFSAERPKGSFSTLEIQRTEQGDSAMYLCASSFSLGNEQFFGPGTRLTVL.

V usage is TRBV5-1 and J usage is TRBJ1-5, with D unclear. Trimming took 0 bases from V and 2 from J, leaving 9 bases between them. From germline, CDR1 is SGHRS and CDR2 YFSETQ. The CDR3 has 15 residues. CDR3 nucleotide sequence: TGCGCCAGCAGCTTGGATTCCTGGGGCAATCAGCCCCAGCATTTT. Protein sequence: CASSLDSWGNQPQHF.

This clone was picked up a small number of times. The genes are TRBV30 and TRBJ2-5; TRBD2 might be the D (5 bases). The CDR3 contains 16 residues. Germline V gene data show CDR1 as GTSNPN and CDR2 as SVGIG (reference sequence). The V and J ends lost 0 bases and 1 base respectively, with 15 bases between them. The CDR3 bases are TGTGCCTGGAGTGTCTACTGGACTCGTTCCCAAGAGACCCAGTACTTC. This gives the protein CAWSVYWTRSQETQYF.

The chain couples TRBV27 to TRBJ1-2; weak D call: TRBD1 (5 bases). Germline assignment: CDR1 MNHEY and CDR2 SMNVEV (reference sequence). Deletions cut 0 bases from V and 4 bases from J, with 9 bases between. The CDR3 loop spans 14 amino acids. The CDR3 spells CASSLSGTVYGYTF. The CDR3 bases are TGTGCCAGCAGTTTATCAGGGACGGTCTATGGCTACACCTTC.